This T cell receptor (beta chain) was found in a study of CD8 T cells in ankylosing spondylitis. Quantitative 5'-RACE with molecular barcodes was used to make the TCR beta libraries. TCRdb used MiXCR to reprocess the 5' RACE reads, holding one entry per CDR3 protein. The sample has 350,000 to 450,000 distinct CDR3 sequences; 20% are singletons. The CDR3 spans 15 residues. Looked up from germline, CDR1 is SGDLS and CDR2 is YYNGEE. V was pared by 3 bases and J by 4 bases, with 14 bases between. The V call is TRBV9, the J call TRBJ2-1; the D gene is possibly TRBD2 (7 bases). This clonotype was obtained from a male donor with ankylosing spondylitis or in good health (not recorded which). Sequenced material: blood, either unsorted or a sorted T cell fraction (not recorded which). The CDR3 protein is CASSGGGRGYNEQFF. CDR3 in DNA: TGTGCCAGCAGCGGAGGGGGGCGGGGGTACAATGAGCAGTTCTTC.